Detailed here is one T cell receptor beta chain. The antigen is not known. Each PCR replicate from the sorted subsets contained about 200 ng DNA, which is 25,000 to 30,000 T cell genomes. Repertoires were generated with immunoSEQ multiplex PCR, while TCRdb's copy carries only in-frame clones and drops some. The sample has approximately 2.1 million clones; 85% to 95% are singletons. The sample originates from a study of shared clonotypes between healthy human individuals. CDR3 length: 15 residues. The germline V gene encodes CDR1 MNHEY and CDR2 SVGAGI. The J segment lost 3 bases and the V segment lost 6 bases, leaving 11 bases of the junction unmatched. Study observations and caveats: When naive CD4 clonotypes were compared across several donors, 5% to 5.5% were shared.

The sequenced sample consisted of naive CD4+ T cells from PBMCs. Described subset: CD45RA+ positively selected. The sequence came from a man younger than 35 in good health. Some clones in this sample may be carry-over from other donors' samples. This chain links TRBV6-5 with TRBJ2-7; 7 nucleotides agree with TRBD1. The CDR3 coding sequence is TGTGCCAGCAGCCGCATGGACAGGCTGGTCTACGAGCAGTACTTC. It yields the protein CASSRMDRLVYEQYF.